The text below deals with one TCR beta chain. The V gene lost 0 bases and the J gene lost 5 bases, with 13 bases spanning the gap. Germline V CDR1 and CDR2: SSHAT, FNYEAQ (reference sequence). The CDR3 loop spans 15 amino acids. The entry originates in a study of radiotherapy plus CTLA-4 blockade in lung cancer. Study details: Objective responses arose in roughly 18% of patients, and over 25% experienced disease control.

The table came from immunoSEQ multiplex PCR; TCRdb's copy has only in-frame clones and leaves some out. Of 50,000 or so clones listed, roughly 84% are singletons. The source was peripheral blood, collected from a patient treated with radiotherapy plus ipilimumab. The chain combines TRBV7-7 with TRBJ2-5; D perhaps matches TRBD2 (7 bases). The TCR sequence derives from a human donor with non-small cell lung cancer who had a partial response to radiotherapy plus ipilimumab. Here the CDR3 reads CASSLAGGQVETQYF. CDR3 nucleotide sequence: TGTGCCAGCAGCTTAGCGGGGGGGCAGGTGGAGACCCAGTACTTC.